This T cell receptor beta chain was captured by sequencing in a study of human T cells and chemical hapten exposure. Overall study: The study sensitized with 2% DPC on a 2 cm by 2 cm patch of upper inner arm skin.

Study-level points and caveats: PT1 expanded TCR counts correlated positively with patch test score.

Individual cDNA molecules in this library carried unique molecular identifiers. TCRdb ran MiXCR on the RACE reads and lists one entry per CDR3 protein. The table lists more than 80,000 distinct CDR3 sequences, 10% to 11% of them singletons. The CDR3 has 13 residues. The germline V and J ends were trimmed by 6 bases and 1 base, with 6 bases remaining between them. CDR1 is MNHEY, CDR2 SVGAGI, per germline. On this clonotype: The antigen is undetermined.

Time point described: patch test 3, about 24 weeks after DPC sensitization. Treatment described: therapeutic diphenylcyclopropenone sensitization with weekly scalp DPC. Alopecia patients, 18 to 70 years old and DPC-suitable, served as donors. Sequencing was performed on whole blood, taken in connection with sensitization to the hapten diphenylcyclopropenone (DPC). The TCR sequence derives from a woman aged 45 to 65 with alopecia areata. Some clones in this sample may be carry-over from other donors' samples. The chain carries TRBV6-5 and TRBJ2-2; D not certain. The CDR3 DNA is TGTGCCAGCAGAGAGGAGAACACCGGGGAGCTGTTTTTT. This gives the protein CASREENTGELFF.